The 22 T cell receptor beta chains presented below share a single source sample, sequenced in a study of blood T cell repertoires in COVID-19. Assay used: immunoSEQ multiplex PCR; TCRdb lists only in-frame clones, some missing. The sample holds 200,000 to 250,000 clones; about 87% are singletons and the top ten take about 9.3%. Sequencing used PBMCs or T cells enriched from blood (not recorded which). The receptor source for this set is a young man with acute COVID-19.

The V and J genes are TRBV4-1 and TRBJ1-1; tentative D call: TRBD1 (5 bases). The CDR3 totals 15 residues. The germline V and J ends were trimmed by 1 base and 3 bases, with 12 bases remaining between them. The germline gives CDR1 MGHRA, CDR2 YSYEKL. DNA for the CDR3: TGCGCCAGCAGCCAAGTCTCTTTAGGGGACACTGAAGCTTTCTTT. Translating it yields CASSQVSLGDTEAFF.

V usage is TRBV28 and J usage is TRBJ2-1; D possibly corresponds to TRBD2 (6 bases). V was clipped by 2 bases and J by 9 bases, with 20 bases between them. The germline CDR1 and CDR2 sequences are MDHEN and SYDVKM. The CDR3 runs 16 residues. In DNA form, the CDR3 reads TGTGCCAGCAGTTTAATATCGGCGGAGGGGAAGGGTGAGCAGTTCTTC. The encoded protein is CASSLISAEGKGEQFF.

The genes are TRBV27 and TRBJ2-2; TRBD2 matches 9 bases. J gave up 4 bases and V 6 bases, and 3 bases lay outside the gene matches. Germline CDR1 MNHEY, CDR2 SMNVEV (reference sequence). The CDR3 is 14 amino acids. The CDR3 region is CASRGTSSTGELFF. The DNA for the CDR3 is TGTGCCAGCAGGGGGACTAGCAGCACCGGGGAGCTGTTTTTT.

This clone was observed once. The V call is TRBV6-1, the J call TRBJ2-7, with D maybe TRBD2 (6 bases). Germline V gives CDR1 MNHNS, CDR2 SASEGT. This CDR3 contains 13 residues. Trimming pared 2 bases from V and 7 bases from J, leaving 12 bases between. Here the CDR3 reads CASSEWEVGEQYF. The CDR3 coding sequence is TGTGCCAGCAGTGAATGGGAGGTGGGAGAGCAGTACTTC.

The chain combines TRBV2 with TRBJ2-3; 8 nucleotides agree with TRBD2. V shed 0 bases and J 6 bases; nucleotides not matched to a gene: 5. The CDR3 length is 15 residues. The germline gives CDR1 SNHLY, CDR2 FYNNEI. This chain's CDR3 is CASSEASGRRDTQYF. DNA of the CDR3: TGTGCCAGCAGTGAAGCGAGCGGGAGAAGGGATACGCAGTATTTT.

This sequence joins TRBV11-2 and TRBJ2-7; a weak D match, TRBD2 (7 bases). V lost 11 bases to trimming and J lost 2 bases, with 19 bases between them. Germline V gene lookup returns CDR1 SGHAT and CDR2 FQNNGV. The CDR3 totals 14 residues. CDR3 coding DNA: TGTGCCTCCCGCGGAGGGGGAGGGACCTACGAGCAGTACTTC. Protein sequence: CASRGGGGTYEQYF.

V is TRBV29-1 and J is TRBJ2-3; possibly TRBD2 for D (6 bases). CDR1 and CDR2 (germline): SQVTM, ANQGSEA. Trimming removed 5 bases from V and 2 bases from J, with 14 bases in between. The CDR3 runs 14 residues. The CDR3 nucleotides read TGCAGCGTTTGGGGGGACGTACACACAGATACGCAGTATTTT. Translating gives CSVWGDVHTDTQYF.

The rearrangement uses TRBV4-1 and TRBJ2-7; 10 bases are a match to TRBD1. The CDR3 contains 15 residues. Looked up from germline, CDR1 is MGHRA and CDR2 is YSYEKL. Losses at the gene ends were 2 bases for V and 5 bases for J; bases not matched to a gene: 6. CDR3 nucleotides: TGCGCCAGCAGCCAATACGGGACAGGGGACCACGAGCAGTACTTC. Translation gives CASSQYGTGDHEQYF.

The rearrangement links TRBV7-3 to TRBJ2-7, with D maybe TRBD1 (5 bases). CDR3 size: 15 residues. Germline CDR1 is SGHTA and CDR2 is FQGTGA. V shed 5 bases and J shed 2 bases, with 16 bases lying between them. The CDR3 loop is CASSPPKRGTYEQYF. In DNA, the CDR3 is TGTGCCAGCAGCCCTCCGAAAAGGGGCACCTACGAGCAGTACTTC.

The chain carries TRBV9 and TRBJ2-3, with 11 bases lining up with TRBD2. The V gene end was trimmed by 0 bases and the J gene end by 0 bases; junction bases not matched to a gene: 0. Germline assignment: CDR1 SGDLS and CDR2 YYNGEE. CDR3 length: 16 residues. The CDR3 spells CASSVGTSGSTDTQYF. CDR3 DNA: TGTGCCAGCAGCGTAGGGACTAGCGGGAGCACAGATACGCAGTATTTT.

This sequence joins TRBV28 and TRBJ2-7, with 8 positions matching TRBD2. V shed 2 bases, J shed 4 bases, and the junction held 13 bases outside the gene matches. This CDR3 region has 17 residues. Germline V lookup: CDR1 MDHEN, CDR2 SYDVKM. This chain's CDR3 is CASSLPRTPSGLYEQYF. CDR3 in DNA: TGTGCCAGCAGTTTACCCCGGACGCCTAGCGGGCTGTACGAGCAGTACTTC.

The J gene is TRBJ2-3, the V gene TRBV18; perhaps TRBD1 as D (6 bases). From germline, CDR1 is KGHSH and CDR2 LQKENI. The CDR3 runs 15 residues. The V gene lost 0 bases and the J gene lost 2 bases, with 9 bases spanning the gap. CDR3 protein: CASSPPGQTTDTQYF. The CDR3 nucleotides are TGTGCCAGCTCACCACCTGGACAGACCACAGATACGCAGTATTTT.

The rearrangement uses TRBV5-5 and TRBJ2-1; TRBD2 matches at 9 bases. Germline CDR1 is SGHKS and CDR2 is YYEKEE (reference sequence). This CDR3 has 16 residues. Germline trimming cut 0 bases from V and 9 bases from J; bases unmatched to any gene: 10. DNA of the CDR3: TGTGCCAGCAGCTTGGATCCGGGACTAGCTTCCATTGAGCAGTTCTTC. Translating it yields CASSLDPGLASIEQFF.

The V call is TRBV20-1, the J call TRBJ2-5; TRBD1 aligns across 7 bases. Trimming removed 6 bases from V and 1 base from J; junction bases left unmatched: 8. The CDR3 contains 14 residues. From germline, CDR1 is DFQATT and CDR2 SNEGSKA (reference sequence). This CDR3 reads CSASPGTVQETQYF. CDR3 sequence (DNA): TGCAGTGCCAGTCCAGGGACAGTCCAAGAGACCCAGTACTTC.

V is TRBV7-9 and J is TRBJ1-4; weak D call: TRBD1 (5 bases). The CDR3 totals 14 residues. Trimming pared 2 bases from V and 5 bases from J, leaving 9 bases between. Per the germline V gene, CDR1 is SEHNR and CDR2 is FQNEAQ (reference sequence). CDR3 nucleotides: TGTGCCAGCAGCTTATTCGGGGGAAATGAAAAACTGTTTTTT. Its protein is CASSLFGGNEKLFF.

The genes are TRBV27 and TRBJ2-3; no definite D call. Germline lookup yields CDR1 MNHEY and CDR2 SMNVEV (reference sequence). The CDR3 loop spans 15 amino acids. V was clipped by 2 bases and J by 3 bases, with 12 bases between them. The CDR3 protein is CASSLRAGWTDTQYF. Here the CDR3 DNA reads TGTGCCAGCAGTTTACGCGCCGGGTGGACAGATACGCAGTATTTT.

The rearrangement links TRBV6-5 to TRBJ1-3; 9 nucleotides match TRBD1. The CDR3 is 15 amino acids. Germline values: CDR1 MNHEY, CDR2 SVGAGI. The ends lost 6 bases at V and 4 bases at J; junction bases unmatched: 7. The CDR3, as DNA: TGTGCCAGCAGGAAACAGGGGGCGCAGGGAAACACCATATATTTT. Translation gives CASRKQGAQGNTIYF.

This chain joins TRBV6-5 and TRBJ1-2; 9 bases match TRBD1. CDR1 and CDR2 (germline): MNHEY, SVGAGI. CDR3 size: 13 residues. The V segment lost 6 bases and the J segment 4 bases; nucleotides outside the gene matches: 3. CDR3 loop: CASSWGQGYGYTF. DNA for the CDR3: TGTGCCAGCAGCTGGGGACAGGGCTATGGCTACACCTTC.

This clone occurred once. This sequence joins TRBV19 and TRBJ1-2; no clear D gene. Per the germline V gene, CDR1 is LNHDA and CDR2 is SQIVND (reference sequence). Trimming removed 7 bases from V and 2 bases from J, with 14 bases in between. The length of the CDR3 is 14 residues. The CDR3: CASTTKNRNYGYTF. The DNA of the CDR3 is TGTGCCAGTACCACAAAAAACAGAAACTATGGCTACACCTTC.

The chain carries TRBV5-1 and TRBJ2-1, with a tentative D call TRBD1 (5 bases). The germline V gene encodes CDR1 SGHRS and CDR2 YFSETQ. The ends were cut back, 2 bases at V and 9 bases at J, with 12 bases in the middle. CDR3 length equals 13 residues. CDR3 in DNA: TGCGCCAGCAGCTTCGAGACAGCCACTGAGCAGTTCTTC. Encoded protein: CASSFETATEQFF.

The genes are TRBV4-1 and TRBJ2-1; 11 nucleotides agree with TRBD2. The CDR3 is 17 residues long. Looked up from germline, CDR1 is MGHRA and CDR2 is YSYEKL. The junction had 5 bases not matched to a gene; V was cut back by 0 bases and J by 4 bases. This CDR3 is CASSQDPGLAGYNEQFF. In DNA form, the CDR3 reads TGCGCCAGCAGCCAAGATCCTGGACTAGCGGGTTACAATGAGCAGTTCTTC.

In DNA, the CDR3 is TGTGCCAGCAGGCCCGGGACTAGCGGGAAAGAGACCCAGTACTTC. Translating it yields CASRPGTSGKETQYF. The gene calls are TRBV6-5 and TRBJ2-5; 13 nucleotides align to TRBD2. V was clipped by 6 bases and J by 3 bases; unmatched bases: 4. Germline V CDR1 and CDR2: MNHEY, SVGAGI. The CDR3 is made up of 15 amino acids.